This T cell receptor (beta chain) was retrieved from a study of PD-L1 blockade in urothelial cancer. Study context: Analysis of the blood was performed 3 weeks (second dose) and 6 weeks after treatment start.

What went into each PCR as a spike was synthetic TCR analog templates. Method: immunoSEQ multiplex PCR; TCRdb's copy keeps in-frame clones and lacks some. In the table there are tens of thousands of clones, 85% to 95% of which are singletons. This clone was found once. There were between 1 and 8 samples from each patient, taken pretreatment and on-treatment. The CDR3 consists of 15 residues. The trim removed 2 bases at V and 8 bases at J, leaving 9 bases unmatched. Germline lookup yields CDR1 ENHRY and CDR2 SYGVKD. The chain is built from TRBV10-3 and TRBJ2-3, with TRBD1 identical over 8 bases. The clonotype originates from a man between 60 and 70 years old with urothelial cancer. The source was PBMCs, collected around atezolizumab (anti-PD-L1) treatment. DNA of the CDR3: TGTGCCATCAGTGAGGTGGCAGGGGGCGAGGGTACGCAGTATTTT. Protein sequence: CAISEVAGGEGTQYF.